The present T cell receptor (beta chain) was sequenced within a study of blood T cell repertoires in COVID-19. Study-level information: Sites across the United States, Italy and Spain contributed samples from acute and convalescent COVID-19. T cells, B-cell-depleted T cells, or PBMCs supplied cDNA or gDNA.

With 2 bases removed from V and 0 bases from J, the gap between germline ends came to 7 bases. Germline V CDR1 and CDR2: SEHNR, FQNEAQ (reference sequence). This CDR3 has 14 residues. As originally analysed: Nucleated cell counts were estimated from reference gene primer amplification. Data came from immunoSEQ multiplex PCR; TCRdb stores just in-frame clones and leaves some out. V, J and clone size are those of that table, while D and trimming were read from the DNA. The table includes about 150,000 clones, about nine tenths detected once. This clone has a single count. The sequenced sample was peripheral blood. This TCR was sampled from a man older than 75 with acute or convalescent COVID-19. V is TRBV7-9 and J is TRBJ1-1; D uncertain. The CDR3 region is CASSLPQMNTEAFF. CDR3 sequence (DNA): TGTGCCAGCAGCTTACCACAGATGAACACTGAAGCTTTCTTT.